This T cell receptor beta chain was documented in a study of OX40 agonist ivuxolimab in advanced cancers. A remark on this clone: What it binds is unknown.

Findings and caveats of the study: In the 0.1 to 3.0 mg/kg range, CD4+ and CD8+ blood T cells had expanded clonally by week 6.

Assay: immunoSEQ multiplex PCR; the TCRdb copy retains only in-frame clones and omits some. The sample comprises about 100,000 clones, about nine tenths of which are singletons, and approximately 0.3% rests with the top ten. This CDR3 is built from 11 residues. Germline CDR1 and CDR2: MGHRA and YSYEKL. The V end was cut by 3 bases, the J end by 5 bases, with 4 bases between. This receptor was obtained from an adult with an advanced solid tumor such as melanoma, head and neck, liver or kidney cancer. The sample here was CD4+ or CD8+ T cells sorted from blood, taken in a trial of the OX40 agonist ivuxolimab. The V and J genes are TRBV4-1 and TRBJ2-5; D is ambiguous. The CDR3 reads CASSHYETQYF. CDR3 sequence (DNA): TGCGCCAGCAGCCATTATGAGACCCAGTACTTC.